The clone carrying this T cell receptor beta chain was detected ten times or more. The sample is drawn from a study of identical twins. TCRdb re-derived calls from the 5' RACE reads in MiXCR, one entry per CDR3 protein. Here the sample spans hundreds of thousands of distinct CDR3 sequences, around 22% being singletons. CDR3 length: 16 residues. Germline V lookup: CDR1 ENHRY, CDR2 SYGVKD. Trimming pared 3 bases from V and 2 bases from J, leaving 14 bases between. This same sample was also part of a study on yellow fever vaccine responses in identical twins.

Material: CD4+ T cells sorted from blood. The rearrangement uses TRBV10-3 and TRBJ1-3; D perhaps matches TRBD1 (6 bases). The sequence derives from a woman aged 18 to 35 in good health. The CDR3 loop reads CAISDPTGMAGNTIYF. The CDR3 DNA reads TGTGCCATCAGTGACCCGACAGGAATGGCTGGAAACACCATATATTTT.